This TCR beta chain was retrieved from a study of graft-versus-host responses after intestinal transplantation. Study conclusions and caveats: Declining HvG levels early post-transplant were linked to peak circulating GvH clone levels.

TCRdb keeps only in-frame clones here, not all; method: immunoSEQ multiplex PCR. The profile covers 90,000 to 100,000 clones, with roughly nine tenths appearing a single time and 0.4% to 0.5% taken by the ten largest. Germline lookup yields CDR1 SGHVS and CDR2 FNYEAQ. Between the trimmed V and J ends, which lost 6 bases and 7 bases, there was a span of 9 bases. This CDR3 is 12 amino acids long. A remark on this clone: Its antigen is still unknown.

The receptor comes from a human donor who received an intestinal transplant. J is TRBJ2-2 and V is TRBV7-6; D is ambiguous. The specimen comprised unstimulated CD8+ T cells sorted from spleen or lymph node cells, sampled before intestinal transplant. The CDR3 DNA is TGTGCCAGCAGTCCCGCTATCGGGGAGCTGTTTTTT. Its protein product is CASSPAIGELFF.